Listed here are 7 T cell receptor beta chains from one sample, sequenced in a study of cytomegalovirus exposure and HLA in healthy donors. Profiling relied on immunoSEQ multiplex PCR, and the TCRdb table lists in-frame clones only, not all of them. The data hold over 200,000 clones, with around 90% observed a single time. The sample consisted of PBMCs. The source of these receptors is a woman aged 18-35 years in good health and CMV-seronegative.

The rearrangement uses TRBV27 and TRBJ2-5, with D hard to call. Trimming removed 4 bases at V and 1 base at J, with 7 bases between. Germline CDR1 and CDR2: MNHEY and SMNVEV (reference sequence). CDR3 size: 13 residues. The CDR3 DNA sequence: TGTGCCAGCAGTTCTACAGCCCAAGAGACCCAGTACTTC. Its translation is CASSSTAQETQYF.

The gene calls are TRBV11-2 and TRBJ1-2; TRBD1 might be the D (5 bases). This CDR3 is 17 amino acids long. V lost 5 bases and J 3 bases, leaving 22 bases between the germline ends. In germline, CDR1 is SGHAT, CDR2 FQNNGV. DNA for the CDR3: TGTGCCAGCAGCATGATGGGGGGAAGAGCTGCCTACTATGGCTACACCTTC. It translates to CASSMMGGRAAYYGYTF.

The chain employs TRBV2 and TRBJ2-7; TRBD1 is a possible D gene (5 bases). CDR1 and CDR2 from the germline V gene are SNHLY and FYNNEI. This CDR3 has 15 residues. V was cut by 7 bases and J by 3 bases, with 19 bases left in between. The CDR3 is CASTRRPTVNYEQYF. The CDR3 DNA is TGTGCCAGCACCCGACGACCGACAGTAAACTACGAGCAGTACTTC.

The chain uses TRBV7-9 and TRBJ2-7; a weak D match, TRBD2 (6 bases). CDR1 and CDR2 from the germline V gene are SEHNR and FQNEAQ (reference sequence). This CDR3 is 15 amino acids long. V was shortened by 5 bases and J by 2 bases, with 16 bases between the two germline ends. Here the CDR3 reads CASSPGGAGTYEQYF. Written as DNA, the CDR3 is TGTGCCAGCAGCCCCGGAGGGGCGGGGACCTACGAGCAGTACTTC.

This sequence joins TRBV11-2 and TRBJ2-3; 9 bases are shared with TRBD1. CDR3 length: 19 amino acids. Germline lookup yields CDR1 SGHAT and CDR2 FQNNGV. Trimming at V came to 5 bases and at J to 2 bases, leaving 17 bases not matched to a gene. CDR3 nucleotide sequence: TGTGCCAGCAGCCCCCTCGACCTACAGGGGGCTGGATTCACAGATACGCAGTATTTT. It is translated as CASSPLDLQGAGFTDTQYF. Using reference TRBV11-2 and TRBJ2-3 for the parts outside the CDR3, the full variable domain is EAGVAQSPRYKIIEKRQSVAFWCNPISGHATLYWYQQILGQGPKLLIQFQNNGVVDDSQLPKDRFSAERLKGVDSTLKIQPAKLEDSAVYLCASSPLDLQGAGFTDTQYFGPGTRLTVL.

J is TRBJ1-1 and V is TRBV11-2, with 7 positions matching TRBD1. Germline lookup yields CDR1 SGHAT and CDR2 FQNNGV. This CDR3 spans 14 amino acids. V gave up 3 bases and J gave up 5 bases; unmatched junction bases: 6. CDR3 amino acids: CASSFDRVETEAFF. The CDR3 DNA is TGTGCCAGCAGCTTCGACAGGGTAGAGACTGAAGCTTTCTTT.

This clone was seen more than once but under ten times. The chain carries TRBV5-1 and TRBJ2-1; 8 bases are a match to TRBD1. Trimming took 4 bases from V and 10 from J; bases not matched to a gene: 10. Germline CDR1 reads SGHRS; CDR2 reads YFSETQ. This CDR3 spans 14 amino acids. The CDR3 sequence: CASSQGQAGGEQFF. The DNA of the CDR3 is TGCGCCAGCAGCCAGGGACAGGCCGGTGGGGAGCAGTTCTTC.